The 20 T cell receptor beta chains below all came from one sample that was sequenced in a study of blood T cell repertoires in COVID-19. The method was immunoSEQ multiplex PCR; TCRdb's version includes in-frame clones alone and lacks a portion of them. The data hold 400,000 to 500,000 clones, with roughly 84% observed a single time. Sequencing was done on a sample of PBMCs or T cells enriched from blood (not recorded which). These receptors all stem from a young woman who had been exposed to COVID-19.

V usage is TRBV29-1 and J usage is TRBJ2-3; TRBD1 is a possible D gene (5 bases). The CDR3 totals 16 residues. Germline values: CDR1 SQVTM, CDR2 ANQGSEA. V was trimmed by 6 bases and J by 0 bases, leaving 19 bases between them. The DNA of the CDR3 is TGCAGCGTCGATGGGATCGAGGACACCAGCACAGATACGCAGTATTTT. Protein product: CSVDGIEDTSTDTQYF.

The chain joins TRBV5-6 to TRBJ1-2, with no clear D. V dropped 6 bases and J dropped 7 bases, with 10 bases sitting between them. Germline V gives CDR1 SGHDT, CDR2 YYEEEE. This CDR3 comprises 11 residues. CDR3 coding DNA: TGTGCCAGCACCCCACCGGGTGGCTACACCTTC. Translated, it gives CASTPPGGYTF.

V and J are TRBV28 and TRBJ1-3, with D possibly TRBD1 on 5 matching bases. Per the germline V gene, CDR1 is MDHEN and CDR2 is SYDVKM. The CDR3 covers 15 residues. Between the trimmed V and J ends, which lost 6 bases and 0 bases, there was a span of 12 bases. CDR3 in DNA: TGTGCCAGCAGGGAAACAGGAGTCTCTGGAAACACCATATATTTT. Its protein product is CASRETGVSGNTIYF.

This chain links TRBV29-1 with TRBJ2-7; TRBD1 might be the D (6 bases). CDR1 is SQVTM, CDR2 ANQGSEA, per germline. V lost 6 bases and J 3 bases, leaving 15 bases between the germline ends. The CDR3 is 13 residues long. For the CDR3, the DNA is TGCAGCGTCGACAAGGGGGACAACTACGAGCAGTACTTC. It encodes CSVDKGDNYEQYF.

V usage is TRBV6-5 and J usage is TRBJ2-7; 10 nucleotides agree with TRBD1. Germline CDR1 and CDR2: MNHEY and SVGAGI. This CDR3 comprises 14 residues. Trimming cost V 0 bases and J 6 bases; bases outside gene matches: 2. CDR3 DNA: TGTGCCAGCAGTTACTCCGGACAGGGGGGCGAGCAGTACTTC. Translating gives CASSYSGQGGEQYF.

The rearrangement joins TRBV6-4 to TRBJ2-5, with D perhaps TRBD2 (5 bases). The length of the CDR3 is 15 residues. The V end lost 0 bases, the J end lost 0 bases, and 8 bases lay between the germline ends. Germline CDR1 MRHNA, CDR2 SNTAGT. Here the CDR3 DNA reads TGTGCCAGCAGTGACTCAGGAGGAAACCAAGAGACCCAGTACTTC. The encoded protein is CASSDSGGNQETQYF.

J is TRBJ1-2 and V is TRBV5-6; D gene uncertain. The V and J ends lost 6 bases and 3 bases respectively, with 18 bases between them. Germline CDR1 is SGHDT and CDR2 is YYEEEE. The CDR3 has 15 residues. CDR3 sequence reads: CASTERIASDYGYTF. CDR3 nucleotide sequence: TGTGCCAGCACCGAGCGGATAGCCAGCGACTATGGCTACACCTTC.

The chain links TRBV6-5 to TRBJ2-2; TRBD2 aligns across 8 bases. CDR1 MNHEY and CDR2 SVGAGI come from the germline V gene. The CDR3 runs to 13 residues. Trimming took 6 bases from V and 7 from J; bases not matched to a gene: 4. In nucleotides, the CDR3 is TGTGCCAGCAGGGCGGGAGGTGGCGGGGAGCTGTTTTTT. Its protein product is CASRAGGGGELFF.

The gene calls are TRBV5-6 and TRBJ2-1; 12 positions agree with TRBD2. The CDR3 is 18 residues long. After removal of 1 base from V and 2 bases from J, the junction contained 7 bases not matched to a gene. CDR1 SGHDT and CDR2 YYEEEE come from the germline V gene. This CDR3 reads CASSLRLAGGIAYNEQFF. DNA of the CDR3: TGTGCCAGCAGCTTGCGCCTAGCGGGAGGGATCGCCTACAATGAGCAGTTCTTC.

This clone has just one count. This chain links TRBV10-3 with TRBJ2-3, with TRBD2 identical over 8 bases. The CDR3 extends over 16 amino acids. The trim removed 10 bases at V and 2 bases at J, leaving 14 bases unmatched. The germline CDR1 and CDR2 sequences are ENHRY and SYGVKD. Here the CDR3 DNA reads TGTGCCAACTCCAGGTCCACTAGCGGTTCCACAGATACGCAGTATTTT. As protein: CANSRSTSGSTDTQYF.

The CDR3 here is CSARQVNTEAFF. CDR3 DNA sequence: TGCAGCGCCAGACAGGTTAACACTGAAGCTTTCTTT. The rearrangement joins TRBV29-1 to TRBJ1-1, with D perhaps TRBD1 (6 bases). V was cut by 7 bases and J by 2 bases, with 11 bases left in between. Germline CDR1 and CDR2: SQVTM and ANQGSEA. This CDR3 comprises 12 residues.

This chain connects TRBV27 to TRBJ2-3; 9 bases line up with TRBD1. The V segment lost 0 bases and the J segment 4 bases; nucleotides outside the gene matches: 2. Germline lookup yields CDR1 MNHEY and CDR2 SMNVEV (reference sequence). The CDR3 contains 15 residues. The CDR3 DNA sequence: TGTGCCAGCAGTTTATCGGGGGACAGGGCAGATACGCAGTATTTT. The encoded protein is CASSLSGDRADTQYF.

The CDR3, as DNA: TGTGCCAGCAGTCCCTCCAGGGGAAATGAGCAGTTCTTC. Protein sequence: CASSPSRGNEQFF. The J gene is TRBJ2-1, the V gene TRBV28; D is perhaps TRBD1 (6 bases). Germline loops: CDR1 MDHEN, CDR2 SYDVKM. The CDR3 is 13 residues long. V was shortened by 5 bases and J by 7 bases, with 12 bases between the two germline ends.

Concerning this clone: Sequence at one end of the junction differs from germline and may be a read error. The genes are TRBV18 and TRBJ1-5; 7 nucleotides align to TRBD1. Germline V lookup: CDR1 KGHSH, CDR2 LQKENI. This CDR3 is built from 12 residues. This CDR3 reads CASSLDRAELRF. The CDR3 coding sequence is TGTGCCAGCTCGCTCGACAGGGCCGAGCTCCGTTTT.

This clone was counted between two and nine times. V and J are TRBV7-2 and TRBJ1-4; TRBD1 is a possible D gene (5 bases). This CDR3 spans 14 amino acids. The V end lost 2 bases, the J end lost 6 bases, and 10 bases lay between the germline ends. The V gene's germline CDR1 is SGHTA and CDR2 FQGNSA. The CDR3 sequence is CASSLQGWDEKLFF. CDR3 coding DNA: TGTGCCAGCAGCTTACAGGGATGGGATGAAAAACTGTTTTTT.

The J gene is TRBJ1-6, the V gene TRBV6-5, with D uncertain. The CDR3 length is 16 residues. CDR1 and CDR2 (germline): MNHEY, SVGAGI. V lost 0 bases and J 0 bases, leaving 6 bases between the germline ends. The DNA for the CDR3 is TGTGCCAGCAGTTACTCGTGGAGCTCCTATAATTCACCCCTCCACTTT. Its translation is CASSYSWSSYNSPLHF.

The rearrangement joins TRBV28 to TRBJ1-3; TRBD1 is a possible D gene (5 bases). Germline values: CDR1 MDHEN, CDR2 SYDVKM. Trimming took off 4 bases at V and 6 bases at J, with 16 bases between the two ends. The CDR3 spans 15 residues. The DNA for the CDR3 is TGTGCCAGCAGTTCTACAGGCCCCCGCTTAAACACCATATATTTT. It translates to CASSSTGPRLNTIYF.

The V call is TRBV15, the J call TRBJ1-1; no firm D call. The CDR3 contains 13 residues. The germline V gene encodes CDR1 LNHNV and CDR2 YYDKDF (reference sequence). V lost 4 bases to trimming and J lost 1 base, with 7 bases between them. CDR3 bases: TGTGCCACCAGCAACTCCCCGAACACTGAAGCTTTCTTT. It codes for CATSNSPNTEAFF.

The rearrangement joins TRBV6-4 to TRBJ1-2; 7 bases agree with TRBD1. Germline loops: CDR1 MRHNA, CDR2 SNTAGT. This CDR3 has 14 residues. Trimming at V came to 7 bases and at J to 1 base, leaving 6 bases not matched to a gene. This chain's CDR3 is CASKPGQYNYGYTF. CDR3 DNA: TGTGCCAGCAAGCCGGGACAGTATAACTATGGCTACACCTTC.

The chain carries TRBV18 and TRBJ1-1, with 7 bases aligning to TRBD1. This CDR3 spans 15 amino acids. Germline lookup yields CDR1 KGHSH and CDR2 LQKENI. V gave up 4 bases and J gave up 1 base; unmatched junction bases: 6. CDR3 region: CASSLRQGENTEAFF. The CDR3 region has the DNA TGTGCCAGCTCACTAAGACAGGGAGAGAACACTGAAGCTTTCTTT. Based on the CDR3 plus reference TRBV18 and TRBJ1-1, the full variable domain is NAGVMQNPRHLVRRRGQEARLRCSPMKGHSHVYWYRQLPEEGLKFMVYLQKENIIDESGMPKERFSAEFPKEGPSILRIQQVVRGDSAAYFCASSLRQGENTEAFFGQGTRLTVV.